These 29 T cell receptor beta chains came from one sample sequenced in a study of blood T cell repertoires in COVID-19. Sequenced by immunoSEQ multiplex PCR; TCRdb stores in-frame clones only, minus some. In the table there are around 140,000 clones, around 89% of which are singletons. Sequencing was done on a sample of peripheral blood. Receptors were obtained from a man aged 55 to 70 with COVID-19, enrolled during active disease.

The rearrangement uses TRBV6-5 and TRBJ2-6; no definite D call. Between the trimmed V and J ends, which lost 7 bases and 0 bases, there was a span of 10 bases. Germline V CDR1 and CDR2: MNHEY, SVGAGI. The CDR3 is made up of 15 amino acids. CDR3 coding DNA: TGTGCCAGCACCCAGACACGCTCTGGGGCCAACGTCCTGACTTTC. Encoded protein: CASTQTRSGANVLTF.

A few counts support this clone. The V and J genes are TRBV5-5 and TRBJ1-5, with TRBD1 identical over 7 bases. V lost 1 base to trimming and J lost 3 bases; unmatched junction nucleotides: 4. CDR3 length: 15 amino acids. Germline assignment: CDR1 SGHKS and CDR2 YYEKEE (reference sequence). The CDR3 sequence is CASSLSGQNNQPQHF. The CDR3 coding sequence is TGTGCCAGCAGCTTGTCGGGACAGAACAATCAGCCCCAGCATTTT.

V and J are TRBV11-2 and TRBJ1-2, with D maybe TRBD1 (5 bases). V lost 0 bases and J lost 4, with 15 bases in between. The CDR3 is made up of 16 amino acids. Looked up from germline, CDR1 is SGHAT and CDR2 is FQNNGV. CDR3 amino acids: CASSLDLGAGTYGYTF. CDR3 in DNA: TGTGCCAGCAGCTTAGATTTAGGGGCCGGAACCTATGGCTACACCTTC.

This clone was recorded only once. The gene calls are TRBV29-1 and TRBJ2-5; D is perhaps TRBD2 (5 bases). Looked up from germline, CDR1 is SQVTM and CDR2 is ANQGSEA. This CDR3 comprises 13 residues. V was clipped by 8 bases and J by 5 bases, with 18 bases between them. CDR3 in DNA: TGCAGCCTTGCGACGGGGTCGGGGGAGACCCAGTACTTC. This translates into CSLATGSGETQYF.

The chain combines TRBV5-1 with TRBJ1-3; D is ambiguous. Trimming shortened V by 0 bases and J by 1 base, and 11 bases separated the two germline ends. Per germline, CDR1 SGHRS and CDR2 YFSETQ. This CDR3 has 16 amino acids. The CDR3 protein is CASSLVQPGSGNTIYF. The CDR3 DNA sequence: TGCGCCAGCAGCTTGGTACAGCCGGGGTCTGGAAACACCATATATTTT.

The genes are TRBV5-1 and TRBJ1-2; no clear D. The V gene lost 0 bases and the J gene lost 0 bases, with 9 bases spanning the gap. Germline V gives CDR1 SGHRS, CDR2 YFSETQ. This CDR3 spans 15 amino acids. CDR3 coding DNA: TGCGCCAGCAGCTTGGGGTCAGTTACTAACTATGGCTACACCTTC. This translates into CASSLGSVTNYGYTF.

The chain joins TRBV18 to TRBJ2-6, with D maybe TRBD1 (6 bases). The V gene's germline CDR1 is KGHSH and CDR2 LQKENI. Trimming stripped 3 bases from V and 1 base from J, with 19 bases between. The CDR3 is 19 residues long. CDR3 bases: TGTGCCAGCTCACCCTTTAAACAGGGAGTCGGGTCTGGGGCCAACGTCCTGACTTTC. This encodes CASSPFKQGVGSGANVLTF.

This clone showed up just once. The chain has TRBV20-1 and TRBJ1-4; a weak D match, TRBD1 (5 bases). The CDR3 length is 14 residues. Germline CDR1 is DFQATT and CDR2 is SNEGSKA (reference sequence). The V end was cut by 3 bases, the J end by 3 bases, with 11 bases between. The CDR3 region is CSASLQESNEKLFF. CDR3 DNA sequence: TGCAGTGCTAGTTTACAGGAATCTAATGAAAAACTGTTTTTT.

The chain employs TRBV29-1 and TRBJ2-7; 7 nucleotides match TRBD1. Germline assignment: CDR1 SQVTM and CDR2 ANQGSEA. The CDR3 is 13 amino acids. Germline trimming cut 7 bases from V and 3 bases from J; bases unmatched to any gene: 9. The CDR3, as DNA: TGCAGCGCCGGCCAGGGGGTCAACTACGAGCAGTACTTC. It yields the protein CSAGQGVNYEQYF.

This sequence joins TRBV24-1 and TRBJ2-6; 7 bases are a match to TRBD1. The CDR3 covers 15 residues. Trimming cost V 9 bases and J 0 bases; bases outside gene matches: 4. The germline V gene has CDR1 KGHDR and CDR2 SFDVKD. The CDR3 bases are TGTGCCACCGGGACAGAACACTCTGGGGCCAACGTCCTGACTTTC. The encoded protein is CATGTEHSGANVLTF.

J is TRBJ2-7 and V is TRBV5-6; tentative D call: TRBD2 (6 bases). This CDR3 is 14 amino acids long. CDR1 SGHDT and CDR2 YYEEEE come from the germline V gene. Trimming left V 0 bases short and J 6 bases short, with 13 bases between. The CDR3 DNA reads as TGTGCCAGCAGCTTGGTTGGAGGGATGGGCGAGCAGTACTTC. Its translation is CASSLVGGMGEQYF.

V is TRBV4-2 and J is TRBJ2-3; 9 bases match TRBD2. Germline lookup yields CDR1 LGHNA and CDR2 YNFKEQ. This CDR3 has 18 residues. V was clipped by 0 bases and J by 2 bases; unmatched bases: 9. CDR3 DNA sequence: TGTGCCAGCAGCCAAGATGGGATGCGGGGGGGATCCACAGATACGCAGTATTTT. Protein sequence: CASSQDGMRGGSTDTQYF.

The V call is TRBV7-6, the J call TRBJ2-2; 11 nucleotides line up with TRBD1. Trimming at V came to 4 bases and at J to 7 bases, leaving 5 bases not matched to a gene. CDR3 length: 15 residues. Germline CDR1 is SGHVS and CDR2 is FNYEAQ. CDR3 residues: CASSSGQGAGGELFF. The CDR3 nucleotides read TGTGCCAGCAGCTCCGGACAGGGGGCAGGCGGGGAGCTGTTTTTT.

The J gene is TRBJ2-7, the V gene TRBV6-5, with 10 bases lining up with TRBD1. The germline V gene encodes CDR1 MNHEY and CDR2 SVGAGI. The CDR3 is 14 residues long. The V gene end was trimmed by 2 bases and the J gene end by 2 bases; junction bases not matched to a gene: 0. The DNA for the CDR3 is TGTGCCAGCAGTTACGGACAGGGGGCCTACGAGCAGTACTTC. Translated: CASSYGQGAYEQYF.

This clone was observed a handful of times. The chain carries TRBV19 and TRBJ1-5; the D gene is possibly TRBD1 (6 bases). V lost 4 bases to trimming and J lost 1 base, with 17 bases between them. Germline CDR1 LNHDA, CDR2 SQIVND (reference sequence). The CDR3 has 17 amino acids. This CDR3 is CASSSGQWQGSNQPQHF. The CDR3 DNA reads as TGTGCCAGTAGTAGCGGCCAGTGGCAGGGGAGCAATCAGCCCCAGCATTTT.

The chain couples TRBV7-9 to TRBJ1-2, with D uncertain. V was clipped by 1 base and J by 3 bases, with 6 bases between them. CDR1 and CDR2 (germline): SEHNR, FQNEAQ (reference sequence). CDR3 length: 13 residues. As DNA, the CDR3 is TGTGCCAGCAGCTTAGGGAGCGACTATGGCTACACCTTC. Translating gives CASSLGSDYGYTF.

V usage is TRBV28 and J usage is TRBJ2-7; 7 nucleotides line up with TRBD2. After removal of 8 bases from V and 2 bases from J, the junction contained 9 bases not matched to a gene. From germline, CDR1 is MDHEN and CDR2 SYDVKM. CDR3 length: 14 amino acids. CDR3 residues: CASWPGGAPYEQYF. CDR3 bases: TGTGCCAGCTGGCCGGGGGGAGCCCCCTACGAGCAGTACTTC.

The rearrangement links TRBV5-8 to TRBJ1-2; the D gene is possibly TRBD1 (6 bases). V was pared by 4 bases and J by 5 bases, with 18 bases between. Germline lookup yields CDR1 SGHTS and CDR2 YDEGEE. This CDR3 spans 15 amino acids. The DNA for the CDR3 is TGTGCCAGCAGCATACAGGGTAGGGGACTATATGGCTACACCTTC. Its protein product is CASSIQGRGLYGYTF.

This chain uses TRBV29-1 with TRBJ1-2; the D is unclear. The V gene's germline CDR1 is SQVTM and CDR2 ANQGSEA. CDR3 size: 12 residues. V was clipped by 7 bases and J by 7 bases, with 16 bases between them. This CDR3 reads CSAGEGRFGYTF. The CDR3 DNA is TGCAGCGCCGGAGAGGGCCGGTTTGGCTACACCTTC. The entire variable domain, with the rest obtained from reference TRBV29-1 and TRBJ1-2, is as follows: SAVISQKPSRDICQRGTSLTIQCQVDSQVTMMFWYRQQPGQSLTLIATANQGSEATYESGFVIDKFPISRPNLTFSTLTVSNMSPEDSSIYLCSAGEGRFGYTFGSGTRLTVV.

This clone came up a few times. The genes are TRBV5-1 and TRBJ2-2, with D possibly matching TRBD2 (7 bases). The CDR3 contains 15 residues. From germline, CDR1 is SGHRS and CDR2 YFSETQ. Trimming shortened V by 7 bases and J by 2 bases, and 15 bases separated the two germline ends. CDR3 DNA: TGCGCCAGCTCACCGGGGGGCGGAAACACCGGGGAGCTGTTTTTT. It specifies CASSPGGGNTGELFF.

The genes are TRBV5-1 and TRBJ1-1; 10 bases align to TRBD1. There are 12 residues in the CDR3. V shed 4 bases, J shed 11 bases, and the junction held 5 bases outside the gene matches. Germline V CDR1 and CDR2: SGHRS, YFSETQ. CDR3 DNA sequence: TGCGCCAGCAGCCAGACAGGGGGCGCGGCTTTCTTT. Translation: CASSQTGGAAFF.

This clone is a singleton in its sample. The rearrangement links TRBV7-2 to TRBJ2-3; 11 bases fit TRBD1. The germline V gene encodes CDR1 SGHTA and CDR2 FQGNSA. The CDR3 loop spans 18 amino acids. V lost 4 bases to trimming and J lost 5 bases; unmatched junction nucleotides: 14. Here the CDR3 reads CASSSFPPTGTGGDTQYF. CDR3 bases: TGTGCCAGCAGCTCCTTTCCCCCTACCGGGACAGGGGGAGATACGCAGTATTTT.

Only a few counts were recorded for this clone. The CDR3: CASSQAFNSPTQDTQYF. The CDR3 DNA sequence: TGTGCCAGCAGCCAAGCCTTCAACTCCCCTACTCAAGATACGCAGTATTTT. The chain has TRBV3-1 (or the pseudogene TRBV3-2) and TRBJ2-3; D not resolved. In germline, CDR1 is LGHDT, CDR2 YNNKEL (reference sequence). Trimming left V 1 base short and J 5 bases short, with 19 bases between. The CDR3 length is 17 residues.

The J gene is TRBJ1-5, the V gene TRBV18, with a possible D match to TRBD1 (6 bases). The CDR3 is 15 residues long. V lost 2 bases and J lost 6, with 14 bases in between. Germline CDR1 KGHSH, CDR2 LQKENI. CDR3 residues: CASSPTGTQGQPQHF. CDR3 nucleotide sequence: TGTGCCAGCTCACCAACTGGGACACAAGGTCAGCCCCAGCATTTT.

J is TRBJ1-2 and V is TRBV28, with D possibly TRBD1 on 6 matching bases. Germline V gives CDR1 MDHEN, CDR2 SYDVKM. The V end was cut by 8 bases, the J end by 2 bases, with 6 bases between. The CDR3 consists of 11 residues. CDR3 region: CASGQNYGYTF. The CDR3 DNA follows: TGTGCCAGCGGACAGAACTATGGCTACACCTTC.

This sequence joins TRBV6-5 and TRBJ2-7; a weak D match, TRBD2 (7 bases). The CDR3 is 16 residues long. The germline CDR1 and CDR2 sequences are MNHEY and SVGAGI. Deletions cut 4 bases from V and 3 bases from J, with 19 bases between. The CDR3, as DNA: TGTGCCAGCAGTTTCGGAGTTTGGGGGGGCGGCTACGAGCAGTACTTC. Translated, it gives CASSFGVWGGGYEQYF.

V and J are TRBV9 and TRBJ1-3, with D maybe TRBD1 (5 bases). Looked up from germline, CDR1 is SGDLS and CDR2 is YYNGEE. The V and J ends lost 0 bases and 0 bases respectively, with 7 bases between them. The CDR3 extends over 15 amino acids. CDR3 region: CASSVAGSSGNTIYF. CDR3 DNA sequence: TGTGCCAGCAGCGTAGCAGGGTCCTCTGGAAACACCATATATTTT.

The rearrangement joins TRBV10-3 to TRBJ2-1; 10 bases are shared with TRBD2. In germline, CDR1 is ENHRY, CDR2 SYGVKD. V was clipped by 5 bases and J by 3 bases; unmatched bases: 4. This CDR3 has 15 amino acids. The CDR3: CAISLTSGLYNEQFF. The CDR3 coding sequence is TGTGCCATCAGTCTGACTAGCGGGCTCTACAATGAGCAGTTCTTC.

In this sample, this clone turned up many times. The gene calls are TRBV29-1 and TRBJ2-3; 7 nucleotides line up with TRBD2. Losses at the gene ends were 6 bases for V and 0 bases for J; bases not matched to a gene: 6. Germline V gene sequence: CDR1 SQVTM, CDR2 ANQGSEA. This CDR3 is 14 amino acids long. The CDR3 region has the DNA TGCAGCGTCTCCCGGGGGGTTAGCACAGATACGCAGTATTTT. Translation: CSVSRGVSTDTQYF.